The 14 T cell receptor beta chains presented below share a single source sample, sequenced in a study of shared clonotypes between healthy human individuals. The repertoire was sequenced with immunoSEQ multiplex PCR; TCRdb's copy has only in-frame clones and lacks some. This table has about 1.1 million clones, roughly 80% appearing once. Sequencing was performed on memory CD4+ T cells from PBMCs. Subset denoted: CD45RA-negative fraction. Receptors were obtained from a man aged 18 to 30 in good health. Some clones in this sample may be carry-over from other donors' samples.

This sequence joins TRBV5-4 and TRBJ2-2; D is ambiguous. The CDR3 totals 13 residues. Per the germline V gene, CDR1 is SGHNT and CDR2 is YYREEE (reference sequence). The V and J ends lost 7 bases and 2 bases respectively, with 9 bases between them. The CDR3 is CASQPTNTGELFF. The DNA for the CDR3 is TGTGCCAGCCAACCGACTAACACCGGGGAGCTGTTTTTT.

About this clone: This may arise from a read error, as a much more abundant clone is one base away. This sequence joins TRBV5-4 and TRBJ1-1; D is unresolved. V gave up 2 bases and J gave up 0 bases, with 2 bases separating them. CDR1 is SGHNT, CDR2 YYREEE, per germline (reference sequence). This CDR3 has 12 residues. The CDR3 sequence: CASSLMNTEAFF. The CDR3 DNA sequence: TGTGCCAGCAGCTTAATGAACACTGAAGCTTTCTTT.

The rearrangement uses TRBV5-4 and TRBJ2-3; unclear D gene. CDR3 length equals 16 residues. Deletions cut 0 bases from V and 0 bases from J, with 11 bases between. The germline V gene has CDR1 SGHNT and CDR2 YYREEE (reference sequence). CDR3 in DNA: TGTGCCAGCAGCTTGGATCGGACGGTGAGCACAGATACGCAGTATTTT. It is translated as CASSLDRTVSTDTQYF.

This clone has a handful of counts. V gene TRBV7-2 combines with J gene TRBJ2-4; D remains ambiguous. The germline CDR1 and CDR2 sequences are SGHTA and FQGNSA. V lost 4 bases to trimming and J lost 6 bases, with 22 bases between them. This CDR3 region has 17 residues. The CDR3 sequence: CASSSPKDPDRRNIQYF. The CDR3 nucleotides are TGTGCCAGCAGCTCCCCAAAGGACCCGGACCGCCGAAACATTCAGTACTTC.

This clone was detected only a few times. This sequence joins TRBV11-2 and TRBJ2-6; 9 positions match TRBD2. The V gene's germline CDR1 is SGHAT and CDR2 FQNNGV. There are 17 residues in the CDR3. J lost 4 bases, V lost 6 bases, and 10 bases had no gene match. Here the CDR3 reads CASRKWGLADGANVLTF. CDR3 DNA sequence: TGTGCCAGCAGAAAATGGGGACTAGCAGACGGGGCCAACGTCCTGACTTTC.

This chain links TRBV4-1 with TRBJ2-7; D uncertain. This CDR3 comprises 14 residues. CDR1 and CDR2 (germline): MGHRA, YSYEKL. Trimming left V 0 bases short and J 2 bases short, with 8 bases between. CDR3 sequence (DNA): TGCGCCAGCAGCCAAGAAATTCTTACCTACGAGCAGTACTTC. This gives the protein CASSQEILTYEQYF.

The chain carries TRBV4-2 and TRBJ1-5; 7 bases line up with TRBD1. The junction had 6 bases not matched to a gene; V was cut back by 4 bases and J by 0 bases. The germline gives CDR1 LGHNA, CDR2 YNFKEQ. This CDR3 has 16 residues. The CDR3 DNA reads as TGTGCCAGCAGCCGCGGGACAGCGTATAGCAATCAGCCCCAGCATTTT. It yields the protein CASSRGTAYSNQPQHF.

This clone was seen a handful of times. This chain joins TRBV19 and TRBJ2-7; TRBD2 is a possible D gene (5 bases). With 6 bases removed from V and 4 bases from J, the gap between germline ends came to 19 bases. CDR1 and CDR2 (germline): LNHDA, SQIVND (reference sequence). This CDR3 has 15 amino acids. CDR3: CASSSIHIPGYEQYF. The CDR3 coding sequence is TGTGCCAGTAGCTCTATCCACATACCGGGATACGAGCAGTACTTC.

This sequence joins TRBV5-1 and TRBJ1-3; D remains unclear. The length of the CDR3 is 14 residues. V lost 4 bases and J lost 0, with 8 bases in between. The germline V gene encodes CDR1 SGHRS and CDR2 YFSETQ. CDR3 in DNA: TGCGCCAGCAGCGAGACGGTCTCTGGAAACACCATATATTTT. Translated, it gives CASSETVSGNTIYF. The full variable domain, rest sourced from reference TRBV5-1 and TRBJ1-3, is KAGVTQTPRYLIKTRGQQVTLSCSPISGHRSVSWYQQTPGQGLQFLFEYFSETQRNKGNFPGRFSGRQFSNSRSEMNVSTLELGDSALYLCASSETVSGNTIYFGEGSWLTVV.

The chain employs TRBV6-5 and TRBJ2-7, with TRBD2 identical over 10 bases. The V segment lost 2 bases and the J segment 5 bases; nucleotides outside the gene matches: 9. Germline-derived CDR1 and CDR2 are MNHEY and SVGAGI. This CDR3 is 16 amino acids long. CDR3 DNA: TGTGCCAGCAGTTACGCTGCTAGCGGGAGATTGGACGAGCAGTACTTC. Protein product: CASSYAASGRLDEQYF.

In its sample, this clone was seen a few times. The chain carries TRBV27 and TRBJ1-5; TRBD1 agrees at 8 bases. CDR3 length equals 15 residues. CDR1 and CDR2 from the germline V gene are MNHEY and SMNVEV (reference sequence). J lost 4 bases, V lost 5 bases, and 7 bases had no gene match. CDR3 protein: CASSPRDRTNQPQHF. DNA of the CDR3: TGTGCCAGCAGTCCCAGGGACAGGACTAATCAGCCCCAGCATTTT.

This chain connects TRBV5-1 to TRBJ2-2, with a tentative D call TRBD1 (6 bases). Germline V gene sequence: CDR1 SGHRS, CDR2 YFSETQ. The length of the CDR3 is 16 residues. V was shortened by 1 base and J by 0 bases, with 10 bases between the two germline ends. CDR3 in amino acids: CASSLLRTANTGELFF. CDR3 bases: TGCGCCAGCAGCTTGCTCAGGACAGCGAACACCGGGGAGCTGTTTTTT.

This clone has only one observation. J is TRBJ1-5 and V is TRBV19; maybe TRBD1 (5 bases). Germline V gene sequence: CDR1 LNHDA, CDR2 SQIVND (reference sequence). Deletions cut 3 bases from V and 11 bases from J, with 14 bases between. This CDR3 is 13 amino acids long. CDR3 residues: CASSIGAPLAQHF. In DNA, the CDR3 is TGTGCCAGTAGTATCGGGGCTCCGTTGGCCCAGCATTTT.

As regards this clone: This specimen includes other DNA sequences encoding the same CDR3. The CDR3: CASSLAAGLNTEAFF. The CDR3 DNA reads as TGTGCCAGCAGTTTAGCGGCCGGCCTGAACACTGAAGCTTTCTTT. This chain uses TRBV28 with TRBJ1-1; D is uncertain. This CDR3 is 15 amino acids long. Germline CDR1 reads MDHEN; CDR2 reads SYDVKM. V lost 2 bases and J lost 0, with 10 bases in between.